These 19 T cell receptor beta chains were all obtained from the same sample, sequenced in a study of T cell changes during pregnancy in multiple sclerosis. Repertoires were generated with immunoSEQ multiplex PCR, while TCRdb's copy carries only in-frame clones and drops some. The repertoire holds fewer than 30,000 clones, with about 88% as singletons. The sample in question was CD8+ T cells from peripheral blood mononuclear cells, obtained in the second trimester of pregnancy. All receptors derive from a female donor with multiple sclerosis, enrolled in a pregnancy study.

The gene calls are TRBV7-2 and TRBJ1-1; D not resolved. The CDR3 has 15 residues. The germline V gene has CDR1 SGHTA and CDR2 FQGNSA. The V and J ends lost 3 bases and 8 bases respectively, with 19 bases between them. This CDR3 reads CASSLSRVGLTEAFF. The DNA of the CDR3 is TGTGCCAGCAGCTTGAGCCGGGTCGGTTTAACAGAAGCTTTCTTT. The full variable domain, with the rest looked up from reference TRBV7-2 and TRBJ1-1, is GAGVSQSPSNKVTEKGKDVELRCDPISGHTALYWYRQSLGQGLEFLIYFQGNSAPDKSGLPSDRFSAERTGGSVSTLTIQRTQQEDSAVYLCASSLSRVGLTEAFFGQGTRLTVV.

The chain is built from TRBV27 and TRBJ2-7; TRBD1 might be the D (6 bases). V was clipped by 2 bases and J by 3 bases, with 20 bases between them. Germline V CDR1 and CDR2: MNHEY, SMNVEV (reference sequence). The CDR3 length is 17 residues. The CDR3 DNA follows: TGTGCCAGCAGTTTAAACTATCAGAGGACAGAAGGCTACGAGCAGTACTTC. It translates to CASSLNYQRTEGYEQYF.

Here the CDR3 DNA reads TGTGCCAGTAGCCCAGAAGGTGGGGACAGGGGTTTTGAGCAGTACTTC. Translating it yields CASSPEGGDRGFEQYF. The gene calls are TRBV19 and TRBJ2-7, with 10 bases identical to TRBD1. The CDR3 runs to 16 residues. With V trimmed by 6 bases and J by 7 bases, 15 bases remained unmatched. Germline V gene sequence: CDR1 LNHDA, CDR2 SQIVND (reference sequence).

The rearrangement joins TRBV4-3 to TRBJ2-7; maybe TRBD2 (5 bases). Trimming stripped 1 base from V and 2 bases from J, with 12 bases between. The germline V gene encodes CDR1 LGHNA and CDR2 YSLEER. There are 15 residues in the CDR3. CDR3 residues: CASSQAFSGAYEQYF. The CDR3 region has the DNA TGCGCCAGCAGCCAAGCTTTTTCCGGGGCCTACGAGCAGTACTTC.

The chain joins TRBV4-1 to TRBJ1-2; tentative D call: TRBD1 (5 bases). Trimming cost V 0 bases and J 5 bases, with 13 bases left between them. Germline loops: CDR1 MGHRA, CDR2 YSYEKL. The CDR3 sequence is 15 residues long. CDR3 protein: CASSQEPGLVYGYTF. The CDR3 region has the DNA TGCGCCAGCAGCCAAGAGCCAGGGCTTGTATATGGCTACACCTTC.

This chain joins TRBV18 and TRBJ2-7, with D unclear. The CDR3 loop spans 13 amino acids. The germline V gene has CDR1 KGHSH and CDR2 LQKENI. The V gene lost 0 bases and the J gene lost 5 bases, with 8 bases spanning the gap. CDR3 sequence (DNA): TGTGCCAGCTCACCACCGTTGGAGCACGAGCAGTACTTC. Translation gives CASSPPLEHEQYF.

This clone was seen just once. CDR3 DNA: TGTGCCAGCAGCTTCCGGCCTAAAAGGGGGCGCTTCGGTTCACCCCTCCACTTT. Translated, it gives CASSFRPKRGRFGSPLHF. The chain employs TRBV7-2 and TRBJ1-6; 7 bases line up with TRBD1. Trimming removed 3 bases from V and 9 bases from J; junction bases left unmatched: 17. This CDR3 has 18 residues. CDR1 and CDR2 from the germline V gene are SGHTA and FQGNSA.

V and J are TRBV7-2 and TRBJ2-2; TRBD1 agrees at 7 bases. J gave up 3 bases and V 6 bases, and 1 base lay outside the gene matches. The germline CDR1 and CDR2 sequences are SGHTA and FQGNSA. The CDR3 has 13 residues. As DNA, the CDR3 is TGTGCCAGCAGGACAGGGTACACCGGGGAGCTGTTTTTT. Translation gives CASRTGYTGELFF.

The gene calls are TRBV11-2 and TRBJ2-7; tentatively, D is TRBD1 (6 bases). Germline CDR1 reads SGHAT; CDR2 reads FQNNGV. The CDR3 extends over 15 amino acids. V gave up 4 bases and J gave up 0 bases, with 13 bases separating them. The CDR3 bases are TGTGCCAGCAGCTCCAACTGGGACACCTCCTACGAGCAGTACTTC. The encoded protein is CASSSNWDTSYEQYF.

The chain links TRBV7-8 to TRBJ2-6, with 12 bases identical to TRBD2. This CDR3 region has 22 residues. With V trimmed by 4 bases and J by 0 bases, 16 bases remained unmatched. CDR1 is SGHVS, CDR2 FQNEAQ, per germline. The CDR3 loop is CASSSRTLAGGTGSSGANVLTF. DNA for the CDR3: TGTGCCAGCAGCTCCCGAACACTAGCGGGGGGCACCGGCTCCTCTGGGGCCAACGTCCTGACTTTC.

This chain connects TRBV10-3 to TRBJ1-2, with a possible D match to TRBD1 (6 bases). The CDR3 covers 16 residues. Germline V gene sequence: CDR1 ENHRY, CDR2 SYGVKD. V was pared by 2 bases and J by 7 bases, with 20 bases between. The CDR3 region is CAISEDRFGGAPGYTF. For the CDR3, the DNA is TGTGCCATCAGTGAGGACCGCTTCGGGGGGGCGCCTGGCTACACCTTC.

This chain joins TRBV7-9 and TRBJ1-1; no clear D gene. V was trimmed by 5 bases and J by 8 bases, leaving 21 bases between them. Germline values: CDR1 SEHNR, CDR2 FQNEAQ (reference sequence). The CDR3 length is 15 residues. Written as DNA, the CDR3 is TGTGCCAGCAGCCCGTCGCCCGGGGTCAGCGGGGAAGCTTTCTTT. As protein: CASSPSPGVSGEAFF.

As DNA, the CDR3 is TGTGCCAGTAGTACCAGCGGGGGGCCCTACAATGAGCAGTTCTTC. Protein: CASSTSGGPYNEQFF. The rearrangement joins TRBV19 to TRBJ2-1; 9 nucleotides agree with TRBD2. J lost 2 bases, V lost 4 bases, and 3 bases had no gene match. The CDR3 is made up of 15 amino acids. Germline V gene lookup returns CDR1 LNHDA and CDR2 SQIVND (reference sequence). The full variable domain, completed using reference TRBV19 and TRBJ2-1, is DGGITQSPKYLFRKEGQNVTLSCEQNLNHDAMYWYRQDPGQGLRLIYYSQIVNDFQKGDIAEGYSVSREKKESFPLTVTSAQKNPTAFYLCASSTSGGPYNEQFFGPGTRLTVL.

The rearrangement links TRBV4-3 to TRBJ2-1, with TRBD2 matching over 7 bases. The germline gives CDR1 LGHNA, CDR2 YSLEER. The CDR3 extends over 18 amino acids. V trimming: 4 bases; J trimming: 1 base; junction bases outside the gene matches: 13. CDR3 nucleotides: TGCGCCAGCAGCCCTACGTCCCGGCCAGCGGGGTCCTACAATGAGCAGTTCTTC. This sequence encodes CASSPTSRPAGSYNEQFF.

The count of this clone is one. The chain has TRBV29-1 and TRBJ2-7; a weak D match, TRBD2 (5 bases). CDR3 length: 13 amino acids. In germline, CDR1 is SQVTM, CDR2 ANQGSEA. V lost 1 base and J lost 3, with 10 bases in between. The CDR3 DNA reads TGCAGCGTTGAAGGTAGTGGACTCTACGAGCAGTACTTC. It encodes CSVEGSGLYEQYF.

This clone was counted only a few times. The J gene is TRBJ2-2, the V gene TRBV6-1; tentative D call: TRBD1 (6 bases). CDR1 and CDR2 (germline): MNHNS, SASEGT. This CDR3 contains 15 residues. Trimming left V 8 bases short and J 3 bases short, with 16 bases between. CDR3 nucleotides: TGTGCCAGCCCCTGTCAGGACAGAGACACCGGGGAGCTGTTTTTT. Translating it yields CASPCQDRDTGELFF.

The chain employs TRBV30 and TRBJ2-7; D is possibly TRBD2 (6 bases). The CDR3 is 14 amino acids. V lost 3 bases, J lost 2 bases, and 14 bases lay in between. From germline, CDR1 is GTSNPN and CDR2 SVGIG (reference sequence). CDR3 protein: CAWRGDFGAYEQYF. CDR3 DNA sequence: TGTGCCTGGAGGGGGGACTTCGGGGCCTACGAGCAGTACTTC.

The J gene is TRBJ2-1, the V gene TRBV7-3; D may be TRBD1 (7 bases). CDR1 SGHTA and CDR2 FQGTGA come from the germline V gene. The germline V and J ends were trimmed by 1 base and 1 base, with 14 bases remaining between them. CDR3 length: 17 amino acids. CDR3 bases: TGTGCCAGCAGCTTAATAGGGCAGGGGGGTTCCTACAATGAGCAGTTCTTC. This gives the protein CASSLIGQGGSYNEQFF.

The rearrangement links TRBV9 to TRBJ1-6; 7 bases agree with TRBD1. The CDR3 is made up of 17 amino acids. V shed 2 bases, J shed 4 bases, and the junction held 9 bases outside the gene matches. The germline CDR1 and CDR2 sequences are SGDLS and YYNGEE. CDR3 DNA sequence: TGTGCCAGCAGCGTCTCAGGGGGGCCGGGATATAATTCACCCCTCCACTTT. Translating it yields CASSVSGGPGYNSPLHF.